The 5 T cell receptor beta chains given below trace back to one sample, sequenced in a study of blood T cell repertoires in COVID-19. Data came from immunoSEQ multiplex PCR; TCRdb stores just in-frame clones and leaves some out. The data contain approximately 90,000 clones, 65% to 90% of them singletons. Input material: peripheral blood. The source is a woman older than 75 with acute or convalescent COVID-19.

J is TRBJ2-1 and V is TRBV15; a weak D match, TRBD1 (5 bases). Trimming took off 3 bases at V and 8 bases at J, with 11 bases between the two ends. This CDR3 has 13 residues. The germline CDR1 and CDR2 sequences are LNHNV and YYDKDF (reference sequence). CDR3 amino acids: CATSRQGFHEQFF. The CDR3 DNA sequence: TGTGCCACCAGCAGGCAGGGATTCCATGAGCAGTTCTTC.

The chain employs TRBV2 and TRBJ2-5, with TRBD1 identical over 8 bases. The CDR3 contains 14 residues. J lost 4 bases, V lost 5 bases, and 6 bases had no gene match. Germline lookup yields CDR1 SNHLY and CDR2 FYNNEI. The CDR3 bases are TGTGCCAGCAGTCCTCGGACAGGGTCAGAGACCCAGTACTTC. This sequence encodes CASSPRTGSETQYF.

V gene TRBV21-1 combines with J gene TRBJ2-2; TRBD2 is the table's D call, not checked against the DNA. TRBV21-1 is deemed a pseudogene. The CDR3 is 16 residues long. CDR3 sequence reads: CASSKGGREGTGELFF. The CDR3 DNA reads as TGTGCCAGCAGCAAAGGTGGCAGGGAGGGCACCGGGGAGCTGTTTTTT.

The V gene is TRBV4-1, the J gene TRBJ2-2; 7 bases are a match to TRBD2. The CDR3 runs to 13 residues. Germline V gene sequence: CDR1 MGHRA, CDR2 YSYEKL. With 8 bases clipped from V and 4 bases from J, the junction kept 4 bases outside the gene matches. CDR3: CASAGRATGELFF. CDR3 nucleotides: TGCGCCAGCGCGGGGAGGGCCACCGGGGAGCTGTTTTTT.

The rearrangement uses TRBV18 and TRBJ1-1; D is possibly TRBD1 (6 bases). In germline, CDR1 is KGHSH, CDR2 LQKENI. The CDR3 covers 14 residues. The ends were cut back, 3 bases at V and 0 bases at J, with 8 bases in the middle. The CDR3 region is CASSPRTVNTEAFF. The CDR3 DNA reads TGTGCCAGCTCACCGAGGACAGTGAACACTGAAGCTTTCTTT.